These T cell receptor beta chains were read from a single sample in a study of T cell clonotyping in hematopoietic cell transplantation. Measured with immunoSEQ multiplex PCR; TCRdb has only the in-frame clones, and not every one. Of about 27,000 clones listed, roughly three quarters are singletons. This material consisted of peripheral blood mononuclear cells, taken before stem cell transplant. The receptors originated from a man aged 45-60 years with myelodysplastic syndrome. Some clones in this sample may be carry-over from other donors' samples. The CDR3 runs from the conserved cysteine through the conserved F or W. Fields, in order: V gene, D gene, J gene, clone size, CDR3 protein, CDR3 DNA. D genes are given only for firm matches. Expanded clones get a size class; other rows say once, few or many, or leave the size out.

TRBV6-5	TRBD2	TRBJ2-3	.	CASSLVAGKLDTQYF	TGTGCCAGCAGTTTGGTAGCGGGAAAGTTAGATACGCAGTATTTT
TRBV11-1	.	TRBJ1-1	.	CASSLGTLNTEAFF	TGTGCCAGCAGCCTCGGGACATTGAACACTGAAGCTTTCTTT
TRBV2	.	TRBJ2-7	few	CASRSGEDSYEQYF	TGTGCCAGCAGGTCAGGGGAGGACTCCTACGAGCAGTACTTC
TRBV30	.	TRBJ1-1	.	CAWSVRRGVNTEAFF	TGTGCCTGGAGTGTACGTAGGGGGGTGAACACTGAAGCTTTCTTT
TRBV11-2	.	TRBJ2-1	.	CASSLGGADNEQFF	TGTGCCAGCAGCTTAGGCGGGGCCGACAATGAGCAGTTCTTC
TRBV28	.	TRBJ2-3	.	CASSFRSTDTQYF	TGTGCCAGCAGTTTCAGGAGCACAGATACGCAGTATTTT
TRBV2	.	TRBJ2-7	.	CASSFPISGSYEQYF	TGTGCCAGCAGTTTCCCCATCAGCGGGTCCTACGAGCAGTACTTC
TRBV5-6	TRBD2	TRBJ2-7	.	CASSLGLAEHYEQYF	TGTGCCAGCAGCTTGGGACTAGCGGAACACTACGAGCAGTACTTC
TRBV6-5	.	TRBJ2-7	.	CASSPTTYEQYF	TGTGCCAGCAGCCCTACGACCTACGAGCAGTACTTC
TRBV25-1	TRBD1	TRBJ1-3	.	CASIKTGGSGNTIYF	TGTGCCAGCATCAAGACAGGGGGATCTGGAAACACCATATATTTT
TRBV25-1	.	TRBJ1-6	.	CASSEYGIGQLNSPLHF	TGTGCCAGCAGTGAATATGGGATAGGACAGTTAAATTCACCCCTCCACTTT
TRBV28	.	TRBJ2-7	.	CASLGGFSYEQYF	TGTGCCAGCCTAGGTGGGTTCTCCTACGAGCAGTACTTC
TRBV6-5	.	TRBJ1-5	.	CASSSRTDSNQPQHF	TGTGCCAGCAGTAGTCGGACGGATAGCAATCAGCCCCAGCATTTT
TRBV14	TRBD2	TRBJ2-3	.	CASSLAGVDTQYF	TGTGCCAGCAGCCTAGCGGGGGTAGATACGCAGTATTTT
TRBV30	.	TRBJ2-3	.	CAWSVQSGFYTDTQYF	TGTGCCTGGAGTGTACAGAGCGGGTTTTATACAGATACGCAGTATTTT
TRBV2	.	TRBJ2-5	few	CASSEGVDQETQYF	TGTGCCAGCAGTGAAGGGGTCGATCAAGAGACCCAGTACTTC
TRBV30	.	TRBJ1-5	few	CAWSVQVHSNQPQHF	TGTGCCTGGAGTGTACAGGTCCATAGCAATCAGCCCCAGCATTTT
TRBV6-1	.	TRBJ2-2	.	CASSEQSTGELFF	TGTGCCAGCAGTGAACAGTCCACCGGGGAGCTGTTTTTT
TRBV29-1	.	TRBJ1-2	.	CSVEAGTRGYTF	TGCAGCGTTGAGGCAGGGACTAGGGGCTACACCTTC
TRBV4-3	.	TRBJ1-1	medium-sized	CASSQEAETEAFF	TGCGCCAGCAGCCAAGAGGCGGAAACCGAAGCTTTCTTT
TRBV28	.	TRBJ2-5	.	CASSLLRADETQYF	TGTGCCAGCAGTTTATTGAGGGCCGATGAGACCCAGTACTTC
TRBV30	.	TRBJ2-5	few	CAWSVRSGARETQYF	TGTGCCTGGAGTGTACGTTCGGGGGCACGAGAGACCCAGTACTTC
TRBV30	.	TRBJ1-2	.	CAWAQGLGGYTF	TGTGCCTGGGCCCAGGGGTTAGGTGGCTACACCTTC
TRBV23-1	.	TRBJ1-5	.	CALGTPNQPQHF	TGCGCCCTAGGGACCCCCAATCAGCCCCAGCATTTT
TRBV28	.	TRBJ1-5	.	CASRLPGQVLNQPQHF	TGTGCCAGCAGACTCCCGGGGCAGGTCCTCAATCAGCCCCAGCATTTT
TRBV6-5	TRBD1	TRBJ2-7	.	CASSLTRQGAHEQYF	TGTGCCAGCAGTCTAACTCGACAGGGGGCCCACGAGCAGTACTTC
TRBV9	TRBD1	TRBJ2-1	.	CASSVNQGAYEQFF	TGTGCCAGCAGCGTAAATCAGGGGGCATATGAGCAGTTCTTC
TRBV4-1	TRBD1	TRBJ2-5	.	CASSQWTGYQETQYF	TGCGCCAGCAGCCAGTGGACAGGGTACCAAGAGACCCAGTACTTC
TRBV28	.	TRBJ1-5	.	CASSKQVQPQHF	TGTGCCAGCAGTAAACAGGTGCAGCCCCAGCATTTT
TRBV7-2	TRBD2	TRBJ2-7	.	CASSLVGTSVNEQYF	TGTGCCAGCAGCTTAGTAGGGACTAGCGTAAACGAGCAGTACTTC
TRBV30	.	TRBJ1-2	.	CAWQESSNYGYTF	TGTGCCTGGCAGGAATCTTCTAACTATGGCTACACCTTC
TRBV6-1	TRBD1	TRBJ2-7	.	CASSVGTGVVYEQYF	TGTGCCAGCAGTGTAGGGACAGGGGTGGTCTACGAGCAGTACTTC
TRBV7-2	TRBD2	TRBJ2-5	medium-sized	CASSSERGGQETQYF	TGTGCCAGCAGCTCCGAGCGGGGGGGTCAAGAGACCCAGTACTTC
TRBV6-1	TRBD2	TRBJ2-3	.	CASSVAGADTQYF	TGTGCCAGCAGTGTTGCGGGAGCAGATACGCAGTATTTT
TRBV29-1	.	TRBJ2-5	once	CSVEDTSEGRTQYF	TGCAGCGTTGAAGATACCTCGGAGGGCCGGACCCAGTACTTC
TRBV6-5	.	TRBJ2-5	once	CASSYSNWGQETQYF	TGTGCCAGCAGTTACTCCAACTGGGGACAAGAGACCCAGTACTTC